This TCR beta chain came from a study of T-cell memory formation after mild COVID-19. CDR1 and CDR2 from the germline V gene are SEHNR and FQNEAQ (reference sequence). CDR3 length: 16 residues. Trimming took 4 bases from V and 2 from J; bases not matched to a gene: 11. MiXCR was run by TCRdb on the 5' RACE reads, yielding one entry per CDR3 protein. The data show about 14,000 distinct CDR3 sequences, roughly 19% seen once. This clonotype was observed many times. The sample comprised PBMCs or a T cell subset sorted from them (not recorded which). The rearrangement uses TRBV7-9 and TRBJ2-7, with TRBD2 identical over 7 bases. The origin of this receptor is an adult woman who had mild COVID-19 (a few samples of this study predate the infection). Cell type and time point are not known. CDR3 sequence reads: CASSSRSGAYTYEQYF. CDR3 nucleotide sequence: TGTGCCAGCAGCTCTCGAAGCGGGGCCTATACCTACGAGCAGTACTTC.